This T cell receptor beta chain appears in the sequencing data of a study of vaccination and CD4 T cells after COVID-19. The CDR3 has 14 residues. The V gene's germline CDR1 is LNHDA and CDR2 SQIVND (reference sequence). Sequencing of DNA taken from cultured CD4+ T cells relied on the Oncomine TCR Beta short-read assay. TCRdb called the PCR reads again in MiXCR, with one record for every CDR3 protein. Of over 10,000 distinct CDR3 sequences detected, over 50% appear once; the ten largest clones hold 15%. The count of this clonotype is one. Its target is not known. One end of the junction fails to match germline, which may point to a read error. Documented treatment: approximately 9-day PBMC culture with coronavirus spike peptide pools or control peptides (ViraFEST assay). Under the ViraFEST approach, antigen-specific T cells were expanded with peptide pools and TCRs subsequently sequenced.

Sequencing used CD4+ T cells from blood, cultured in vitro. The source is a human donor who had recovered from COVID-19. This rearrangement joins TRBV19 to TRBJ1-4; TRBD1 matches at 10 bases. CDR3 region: CASSMLGQGSKLFF. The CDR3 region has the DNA TGTGCCAGCAGTATGCTGGGACAGGGGTCAAAACTGTTTTTT.